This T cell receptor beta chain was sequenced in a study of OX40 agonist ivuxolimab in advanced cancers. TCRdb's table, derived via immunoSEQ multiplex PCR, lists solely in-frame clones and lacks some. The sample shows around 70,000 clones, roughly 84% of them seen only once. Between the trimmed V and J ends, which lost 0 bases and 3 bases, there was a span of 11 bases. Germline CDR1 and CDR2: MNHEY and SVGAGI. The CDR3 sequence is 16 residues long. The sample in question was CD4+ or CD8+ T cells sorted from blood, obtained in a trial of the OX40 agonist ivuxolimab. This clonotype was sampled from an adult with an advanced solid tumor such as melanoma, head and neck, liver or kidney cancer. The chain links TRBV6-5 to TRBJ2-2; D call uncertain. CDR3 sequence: CASSYSREDDTGELFF. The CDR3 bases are TGTGCCAGCAGTTACTCGCGAGAGGATGACACCGGGGAGCTGTTTTTT.